This T cell receptor beta chain was identified during a study of T cells after posttransplantation cyclophosphamide. Study-level points and caveats: Recipient CMV seropositivity and CMV reactivation strongly tracked TRB clonality. Tissue-infiltrating T cells from skin or gut overlapped little with blood T cells. Later blood repertoires were often dominated by clones from the donor CD8+ memory compartment.

In the case of this clone: Its antigen is unidentified.

Libraries were prepared by immunoSEQ multiplex PCR; TCRdb keeps only in-frame clonotypes and omits some of them. This table holds 7,500 to 10,000 clones, about four fifths found once. Treatment was busulfan-fludarabine conditioning, a marrow graft, and cyclophosphamide on days +3 and +4. The sample in question was PBMCs, obtained approximately 2,000 days after a stem cell transplant with posttransplant cyclophosphamide. The receptor was isolated from a female patient in her thirties or forties who received an allogeneic stem cell transplant from a related donor, was CMV-positive, and had no GVHD. Some of these T cells may belong to the graft donor.

CDR3 bases: TGCGCCAGCAGCTTCTCTAACCCACCCGGGGAGCTGTTTTTT. It yields the protein CASSFSNPPGELFF. The rearrangement joins TRBV5-1 to TRBJ2-2; no clear D gene. Germline CDR1 reads SGHRS; CDR2 reads YFSETQ. V was clipped by 2 bases and J by 6 bases, with 11 bases between them. The CDR3 has 14 residues.